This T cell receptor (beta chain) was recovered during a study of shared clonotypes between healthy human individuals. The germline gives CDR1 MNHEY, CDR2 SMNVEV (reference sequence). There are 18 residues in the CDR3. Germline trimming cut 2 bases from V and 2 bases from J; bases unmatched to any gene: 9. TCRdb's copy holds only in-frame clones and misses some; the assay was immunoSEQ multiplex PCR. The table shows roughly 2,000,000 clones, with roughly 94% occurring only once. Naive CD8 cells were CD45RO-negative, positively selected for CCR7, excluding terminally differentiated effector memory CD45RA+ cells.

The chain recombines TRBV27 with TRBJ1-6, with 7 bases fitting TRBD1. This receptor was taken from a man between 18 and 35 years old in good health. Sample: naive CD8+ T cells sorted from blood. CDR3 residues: CASSLDPQGGTYNSPLHF. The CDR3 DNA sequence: TGTGCCAGCAGTTTAGATCCCCAGGGGGGTACCTATAATTCACCCCTCCACTTT.